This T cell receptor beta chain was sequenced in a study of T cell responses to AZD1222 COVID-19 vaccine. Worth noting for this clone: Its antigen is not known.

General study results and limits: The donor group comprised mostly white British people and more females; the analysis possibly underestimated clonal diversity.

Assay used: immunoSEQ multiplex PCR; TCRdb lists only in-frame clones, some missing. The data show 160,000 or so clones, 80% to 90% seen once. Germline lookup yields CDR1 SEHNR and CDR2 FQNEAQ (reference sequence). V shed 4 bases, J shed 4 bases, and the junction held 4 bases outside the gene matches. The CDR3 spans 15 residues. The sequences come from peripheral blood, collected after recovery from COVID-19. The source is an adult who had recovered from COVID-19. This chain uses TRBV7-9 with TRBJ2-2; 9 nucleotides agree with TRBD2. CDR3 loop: CASSSSGASTGELFF. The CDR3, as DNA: TGTGCCAGCAGCTCTAGCGGGGCCTCCACCGGGGAGCTGTTTTTT.